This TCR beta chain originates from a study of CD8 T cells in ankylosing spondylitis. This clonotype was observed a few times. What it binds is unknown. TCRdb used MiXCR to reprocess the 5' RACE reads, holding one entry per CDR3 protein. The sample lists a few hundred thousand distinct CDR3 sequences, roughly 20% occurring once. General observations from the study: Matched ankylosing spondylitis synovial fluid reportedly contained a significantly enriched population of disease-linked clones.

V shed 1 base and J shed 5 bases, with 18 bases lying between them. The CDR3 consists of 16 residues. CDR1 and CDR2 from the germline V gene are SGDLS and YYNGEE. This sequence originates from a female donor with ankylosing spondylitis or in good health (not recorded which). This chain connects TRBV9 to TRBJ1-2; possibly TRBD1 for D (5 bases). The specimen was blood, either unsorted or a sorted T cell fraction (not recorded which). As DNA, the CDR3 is TGTGCCAGCAGCGTAAGTCTAACGAGACAGAGTTATGGCTACACCTTC. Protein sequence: CASSVSLTRQSYGYTF.